One and the same sample provided the 30 T cell receptor beta chains below, sequenced in a study of vaccination and CD4 T cells after COVID-19. Their antigens remain unidentified. Oncomine TCR Beta short-read sequencing was applied to DNA from cultured CD4+ T cells. TCRdb reprocessed the PCR reads with MiXCR, giving one entry per CDR3 protein. The profile shows under 20,000 distinct CDR3 sequences, 43% of them singletons. Treatment specified: roughly ten-day PBMC culture with coronavirus spike peptide pools or control peptides (ViraFEST assay). The sequenced sample was CD4+ T cells from blood, cultured in vitro, obtained after SARS-CoV-2 vaccination. These receptors were obtained from a human donor who had recovered from COVID-19.

This clonotype appeared a single time. Relative to the germline gene, one junction end is altered; a read error may explain this. The chain is built from TRBV7-8 and TRBJ1-2; tentative D call: TRBD1 (5 bases). Germline loops: CDR1 SGHVS, CDR2 FQNEAQ. This CDR3 comprises 17 residues. This chain's CDR3 is CVSSLVAGLVSNYGYTF. CDR3 in DNA: TGTGTCAGCAGCTTAGTGGCAGGGTTGGTGTCTAACTATGGCTACACCTTC. The full variable domain, rest sourced from reference TRBV7-8 and TRBJ1-2, is GAGVSQSPRYKVAKRGQDVALRCDPISGHVSLFWYQQALGQGPEFLTYFQNEAQLDKSGLPSDRFFAERPEGSVSTLKIQRTQQEDSAVYLCVSSLVAGLVSNYGYTFGSGTRLTVV.

The CDR3 region has the DNA TGTGCCAGCAGTTACTCTGCCAGTGAGTCCACCGGGGAGCTGTTTTTT. It codes for CASSYSASESTGELFF. The chain carries TRBV6-2 or TRBV6-3 and TRBJ2-2; D unclear. The CDR3 contains 16 residues. CDR1 and CDR2 (germline): MNHEY, SVGEGT. The V gene lost 0 bases and the J gene lost 4 bases, with 12 bases spanning the gap.

The chain combines TRBV12-3 or TRBV12-4 with TRBJ1-2, with D hard to call. This CDR3 contains 11 residues. The ends were cut back, 4 bases at V and 4 bases at J, with 4 bases in the middle. The CDR3: CASSSSYGYTF. The CDR3 DNA reads TGTGCCAGCAGTTCTAGCTATGGCTACACCTTC.

This rearrangement joins TRBV20-1 to TRBJ2-5, with 9 bases identical to TRBD2. The CDR3 has 14 residues. Looked up from germline, CDR1 is DFQATT and CDR2 is SNEGSKA (reference sequence). V lost 3 bases, J lost 1 base, and 3 bases stayed unmatched. For the CDR3, the DNA is TGCAGTGCTAGTAGCGGGAGTCCCCAAGAGACCCAGTACTTC. Translating it yields CSASSGSPQETQYF.

The V call is TRBV5-5, the J call TRBJ1-4; D unresolved. This CDR3 spans 12 amino acids. The V gene lost 4 bases and the J gene lost 13 bases, with 14 bases spanning the gap. CDR1 is SGHKS and CDR2 is YYEKEE in the germline V gene (reference sequence). The CDR3 DNA follows: TGTGCCAGCAGCGACCCTGGGCGAGGACTGTTTTTT. Its protein is CASSDPGRGLFF.

The V call is TRBV20-1, the J call TRBJ2-3; D uncertain. V lost 5 bases to trimming and J lost 9 bases, with 12 bases between them. This CDR3 contains 11 residues. Germline values: CDR1 DFQATT, CDR2 SNEGSKA (reference sequence). CDR3 in amino acids: CSARFSQTQYF. The CDR3 DNA is TGCAGTGCTCGCTTCTCTCAGACGCAGTATTTT.

The CDR3 DNA is TGTGCCGCCGGGGGGGAATTGATTGGAAACACCATATATTTT. Its protein is CAAGGELIGNTIYF. The rearrangement uses TRBV30 and TRBJ1-3; maybe TRBD1 (5 bases). Deletions cut 8 bases from V and 3 bases from J, with 17 bases between. This CDR3 has 14 amino acids. Germline V gene lookup returns CDR1 GTSNPN and CDR2 SVGIG (reference sequence).

V gene TRBV18 combines with J gene TRBJ1-4; D is uncertain. The CDR3 loop spans 12 amino acids. Germline CDR1 reads KGHSH; CDR2 reads LQKENI. Trimming pared 2 bases from V and 8 bases from J, leaving 6 bases between. CDR3 residues: CASSPVGEKLFF. For the CDR3, the DNA is TGTGCCAGCTCACCAGTAGGCGAAAAACTGTTTTTT.

This clonotype has a handful of counts. The chain couples TRBV20-1 to TRBJ1-1, with 8 bases that match TRBD1. Unmatched junction bases numbered 6, after V lost 3 bases and J lost 0 bases. Germline lookup yields CDR1 DFQATT and CDR2 SNEGSKA (reference sequence). The CDR3 consists of 15 residues. For the CDR3, the DNA is TGCAGTGCTAGTGCAGGGGGCTTAATGAACACTGAAGCTTTCTTT. Translating it yields CSASAGGLMNTEAFF.

The chain employs TRBV19 and TRBJ2-1; possible D gene TRBD1, 5 bases. V lost 3 bases and J lost 6, with 12 bases in between. This CDR3 region has 14 residues. Germline CDR1 reads LNHDA; CDR2 reads SQIVND (reference sequence). CDR3 loop: CASSILRDSNEQFF. For the CDR3, the DNA is TGTGCCAGTAGTATTCTCAGGGATTCCAATGAGCAGTTCTTC. The whole variable domain, filled in from reference TRBV19 and TRBJ2-1, reads DGGITQSPKYLFRKEGQNVTLSCEQNLNHDAMYWYRQDPGQGLRLIYYSQIVNDFQKGDIAEGYSVSREKKESFPLTVTSAQKNPTAFYLCASSILRDSNEQFFGPGTRLTVL.

The CDR3 coding sequence is TGTGCCGGGACGGACAGCCCTCATGAAAAACTGTTTTTT. Translating it yields CAGTDSPHEKLFF. This rearrangement joins TRBV6-1 to TRBJ1-4, with D possibly being TRBD1 (6 bases). The CDR3 sequence is 13 residues long. V was trimmed by 11 bases and J by 6 bases, leaving 16 bases between them. Looked up from germline, CDR1 is MNHNS and CDR2 is SASEGT.

This clonotype came up a few times. The J gene is TRBJ2-3, the V gene TRBV28; D is uncertain. This CDR3 contains 14 residues. CDR1 and CDR2 (germline): MDHEN, SYDVKM. Trimming shortened V by 6 bases and J by 2 bases, and 12 bases separated the two germline ends. The DNA for the CDR3 is TGTGCCAGCAGGTCAGGCAGAACCACAGATACGCAGTATTTT. This sequence encodes CASRSGRTTDTQYF.

The chain links TRBV20-1 to TRBJ2-3; D may correspond to TRBD1 or TRBD2 (5 bases each). The CDR3 length is 13 residues. Germline V gives CDR1 DFQATT, CDR2 SNEGSKA (reference sequence). Trimming took off 4 bases at V and 3 bases at J, with 11 bases between the two ends. The CDR3 loop is CSATGTTTDTQYF. CDR3 DNA: TGCAGTGCTACCGGGACCACAACAGATACGCAGTATTTT.

This clonotype was observed a handful of times. J is TRBJ2-5 and V is TRBV15, with D possibly called TRBD1 or TRBD2 (6 bases each). The V end was cut by 0 bases, the J end by 9 bases, with 14 bases between. The CDR3 runs 14 residues. The germline gives CDR1 LNHNV, CDR2 YYDKDF (reference sequence). The CDR3 protein is CATSRDTGARPQYF. The CDR3 DNA reads TGTGCCACCAGCAGAGATACGGGGGCCCGGCCCCAGTACTTC.

The genes are TRBV18 and TRBJ2-7; no firm D call. Germline values: CDR1 KGHSH, CDR2 LQKENI. Trimming removed 4 bases at V and 3 bases at J, with 7 bases between. CDR3 length equals 12 residues. CDR3 nucleotide sequence: TGTGCCAGCTCACTTTCCAGCTACGAGCAGTACTTC. As protein: CASSLSSYEQYF.

The genes are TRBV10-3 and TRBJ2-3; TRBD2 is a possible D gene (5 bases). The V gene lost 4 bases and the J gene lost 3 bases, with 8 bases spanning the gap. The germline V gene has CDR1 ENHRY and CDR2 SYGVKD. This CDR3 is built from 13 residues. The DNA for the CDR3 is TGTGCCATCAGTGCGAGGGATACAGATACGCAGTATTTT. It translates to CAISARDTDTQYF.

This clonotype was detected a few times. The chain joins TRBV6-5 to TRBJ1-5; no reliable D call. The V end was cut by 2 bases, the J end by 7 bases, with 12 bases between. Germline V lookup: CDR1 MNHEY, CDR2 SVGAGI. The CDR3 runs to 14 residues. In nucleotides, the CDR3 is TGTGCCAGCAGTTACACGCTAGCGGCCCAGCCCCAGCATTTT. It yields the protein CASSYTLAAQPQHF.

This clonotype was observed a handful of times. The CDR3 nucleotides read TGTGCCACCAGTGAGGGGGGGACTAGCGGGAGCACAGATACGCAGTATTTT. Translating gives CATSEGGTSGSTDTQYF. The chain combines TRBV24-1 with TRBJ2-3; 12 bases map to TRBD2. The germline gives CDR1 KGHDR, CDR2 SFDVKD. The CDR3 has 17 amino acids. J was trimmed by 0 bases and V by 4 bases; bases with no gene match: 4.

This chain's CDR3 is CASSLVFGNTEAFF. The CDR3 nucleotides read TGTGCCAGCAGCTTAGTCTTCGGGAACACTGAAGCTTTCTTT. The J gene is TRBJ1-1, the V gene TRBV7-6; no clear D. Trimming removed 1 base at V and 1 base at J, with 7 bases between. Per the germline V gene, CDR1 is SGHVS and CDR2 is FNYEAQ. CDR3 length: 14 residues.

The V gene is TRBV6-5, the J gene TRBJ1-5; D possibly corresponds to TRBD1 (6 bases). Germline V gives CDR1 MNHEY, CDR2 SVGAGI. This CDR3 is 16 amino acids long. The V gene lost 4 bases and the J gene lost 6 bases, with 19 bases spanning the gap. CDR3 sequence: CASSSMVAQGGQPQHF. CDR3 bases: TGTGCCAGCAGTTCAATGGTGGCACAGGGAGGTCAGCCCCAGCATTTT.

About this clonotype itself: The junction departs from germline at one end; a sequencing error may be responsible. J is TRBJ1-2 and V is TRBV20-1, with 8 bases that match TRBD1. The CDR3 is 14 residues long. In germline, CDR1 is DFQATT, CDR2 SNEGSKA (reference sequence). CDR3 protein: CSATKGRGGQGEDF. CDR3 DNA sequence: TGCAGTGCTACCAAGGGAAGAGGAGGACAGGGAGAAGACTTC.

V usage is TRBV6-2 or TRBV6-3 and J usage is TRBJ2-5, with D maybe TRBD2 (6 bases). The V end lost 1 base, the J end lost 3 bases, and 12 bases lay between the germline ends. Germline CDR1 MNHEY, CDR2 SVGEGT. This CDR3 has 15 amino acids. DNA for the CDR3: TGTGCCAGCAGTTACTTCGGGGGACCAGAAGAGACCCAGTACTTC. This encodes CASSYFGGPEETQYF.

The gene calls are TRBV20-1 and TRBJ2-2; TRBD1 matches at 10 bases. CDR3 length: 14 residues. Germline V lookup: CDR1 DFQATT, CDR2 SNEGSKA (reference sequence). V lost 5 bases and J lost 5; bases outside the gene matches: 5. CDR3 sequence: CSAETGGFTGELFF. As DNA, the CDR3 is TGCAGTGCTGAGACAGGGGGCTTTACCGGGGAGCTGTTTTTT.

The J gene is TRBJ1-1, the V gene TRBV28; D possibly corresponds to TRBD1 (5 bases). V was clipped by 3 bases and J by 10 bases, with 12 bases between them. CDR1 MDHEN and CDR2 SYDVKM come from the germline V gene. The CDR3 totals 12 residues. CDR3 DNA: TGTGCCAGCAGTTTGCAGGGTAAGGGAGCTTTCTTT. It encodes CASSLQGKGAFF.

V is TRBV6-5 and J is TRBJ2-5, with 12 positions matching TRBD2. The germline V gene encodes CDR1 MNHEY and CDR2 SVGAGI. The V gene end was trimmed by 0 bases and the J gene end by 8 bases; junction bases not matched to a gene: 7. This CDR3 contains 16 residues. The chain's CDR3 is CASSYSGLAGGITQYF. DNA of the CDR3: TGTGCCAGCAGTTACTCAGGCCTAGCGGGAGGGATCACCCAGTACTTC.

The chain uses TRBV2 and TRBJ2-2; 7 bases match TRBD2. V lost 7 bases and J lost 1; bases outside the gene matches: 3. CDR3 size: 14 residues. CDR1 SNHLY and CDR2 FYNNEI come from the germline V gene. CDR3 sequence (DNA): TGTGCCAGCATTGCTAGCGGGAACACCGGGGAGCTGTTTTTT. Encoded protein: CASIASGNTGELFF. Complete variable domain (other parts from reference TRBV2 and TRBJ2-2): EPEVTQTPSHQVTQMGQEVILRCVPISNHLYFYWYRQILGQKVEFLVSFYNNEISEKSEIFDDQFSVERPDGSNFTLKIRSTKLEDSAMYFCASIASGNTGELFFGEGSRLTVL.

This clonotype was recorded a few times. The chain joins TRBV28 to TRBJ2-7, with 13 bases lining up with TRBD2. CDR3 length: 15 residues. The V segment lost 5 bases and the J segment 6 bases; nucleotides outside the gene matches: 7. Germline V gives CDR1 MDHEN, CDR2 SYDVKM. The CDR3 DNA sequence: TGTGCCAGCAGTCCATTGACTAGCGGGAGGCGCGAGCAGTACTTC. It translates to CASSPLTSGRREQYF.

V and J are TRBV11-2 and TRBJ2-5, with TRBD1 matching over 10 bases. The CDR3 totals 17 residues. Germline CDR1 reads SGHAT; CDR2 reads FQNNGV. Germline trimming cut 5 bases from V and 4 bases from J; bases unmatched to any gene: 13. For the CDR3, the DNA is TGTGCCAGCAGCCCCTCGGGACAGGGGAGCGGGAGAGAGACCCAGTACTTC. This codes for CASSPSGQGSGRETQYF.

This clonotype turned up a few times. The rearrangement links TRBV20-1 to TRBJ1-3; D is undetermined. CDR1 and CDR2 from the germline V gene are DFQATT and SNEGSKA (reference sequence). The CDR3 is 15 residues long. V dropped 5 bases and J dropped 10 bases, with 24 bases sitting between them. The CDR3 sequence: CSAQHPGVGVGTIYF. The CDR3 DNA sequence: TGCAGTGCTCAGCACCCGGGCGTAGGTGTCGGGACCATATATTTT.

This clonotype was seen only a few times. The chain combines TRBV2 with TRBJ1-1, with a tentative D call TRBD1 (5 bases). Trimming shortened V by 6 bases and J by 4 bases, and 12 bases separated the two germline ends. The germline gives CDR1 SNHLY, CDR2 FYNNEI. This CDR3 contains 13 residues. CDR3 amino acids: CASRWGGTTEAFF. The CDR3 bases are TGTGCCAGCAGGTGGGGGGGGACCACTGAAGCTTTCTTT.